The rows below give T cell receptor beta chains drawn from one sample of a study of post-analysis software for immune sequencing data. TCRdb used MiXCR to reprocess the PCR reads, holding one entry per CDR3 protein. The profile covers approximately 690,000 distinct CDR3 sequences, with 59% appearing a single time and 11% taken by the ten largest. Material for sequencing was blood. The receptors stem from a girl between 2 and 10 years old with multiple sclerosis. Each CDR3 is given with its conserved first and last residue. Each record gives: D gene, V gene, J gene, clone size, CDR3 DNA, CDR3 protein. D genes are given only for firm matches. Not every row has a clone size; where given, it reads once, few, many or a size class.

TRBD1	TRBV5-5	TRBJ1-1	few	TGTGCCAGCAGCGGGGGGACAGGTGGGACTGAAGCTTTCTTT	CASSGGTGGTEAFF
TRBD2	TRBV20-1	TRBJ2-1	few	TGCAGTGCTAGCACGGGGGGAACCTACAATGAGCAGTTCTTC	CSASTGGTYNEQFF
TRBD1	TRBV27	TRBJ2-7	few	TGTGCCAGCAGTTTATCATACAGGGGCTCCTACGAGCAGTACTTC	CASSLSYRGSYEQYF
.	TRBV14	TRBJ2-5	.	TGTGCCAGCAGCCCCGGGAGGGGGCGGTTACAAGAGACCCAGTACTTC	CASSPGRGRLQETQYF
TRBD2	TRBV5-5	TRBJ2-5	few	TGTGCCAGCAGCGGCAGACTAGCGGGGGTCCTAGTCCAAGAGACCCAGTACTTC	CASSGRLAGVLVQETQYF
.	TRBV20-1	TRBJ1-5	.	TGCAGTGCTAGCCGTCGGAGACCGCCGGAGGAGCCCCAGCATTTT	CSASRRRPPEEPQHF
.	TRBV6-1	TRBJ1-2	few	TGTGCCAGCACCGAACGGGTGAACTATGGCTACACCTTC	CASTERVNYGYTF
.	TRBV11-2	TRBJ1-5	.	TGTGCCAGCAGCTTACAGATGACAAGCCAGCCCCAGCATTTT	CASSLQMTSQPQHF
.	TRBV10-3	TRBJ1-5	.	TGTGCCATCAGTGAAGGTTCCGATCAGCCCCAGCATTTT	CAISEGSDQPQHF
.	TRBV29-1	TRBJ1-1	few	TGCAGCGTTGCTACCAACACTGAAGCTTTCTTT	CSVATNTEAFF
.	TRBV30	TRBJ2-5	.	TGTGCCTGGAGTATCGGGCAGGGGTGGGAGACCCAGTACTTC	CAWSIGQGWETQYF
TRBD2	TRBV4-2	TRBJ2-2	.	TGTGCCAGCAGCCAAGAGCAGGCGGGGGGATCAAGCACCGGGGAGCTGTTTTTT	CASSQEQAGGSSTGELFF
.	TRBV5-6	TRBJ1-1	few	TGTGCCAGCAGACTAGTTGGGACGAAAGCTTTCTTT	CASRLVGTKAFF
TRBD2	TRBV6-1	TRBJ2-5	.	TGTGCCAGCAGGGAGACTAGCGGGAAACAGAGAGAGACCCAGTACTTC	CASRETSGKQRETQYF
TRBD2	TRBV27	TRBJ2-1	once	TGTGCCAGCGGCTTACTAGCGAGCTCCTACAATGAGCAGTTCTTC	CASGLLASSYNEQFF
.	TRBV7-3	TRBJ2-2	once	TGTGCCAGCAGCTTAGCAGCGACCAACACCGGGGAGCTGTTTTTT	CASSLAATNTGELFF
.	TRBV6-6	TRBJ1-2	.	TGTGCCAGCAGCAAGGGGAACTATGGCTACACCTTC	CASSKGNYGYTF
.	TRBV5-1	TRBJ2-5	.	TGCGCCAGCAGGTTGTCCGAGTACGGAGAGCAGGAGACCCAGTACTTC	CASRLSEYGEQETQYF
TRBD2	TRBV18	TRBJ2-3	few	TGTGCCAGCTCACTCCGGGAAGCGGGGGGAACAGATACGCAGTATTTT	CASSLREAGGTDTQYF
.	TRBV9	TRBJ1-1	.	TGTGCCAGCAGCGTGGCTCAACAGGGCATGGCTGAAGCTTTCTTT	CASSVAQQGMAEAFF
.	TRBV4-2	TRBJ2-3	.	TGTGCCAGCAGCCAAGATGAGGGACGTTTCTTCGAGACAGATACGCAGTATTTT	CASSQDEGRFFETDTQYF
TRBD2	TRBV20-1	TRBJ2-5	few	TGCAGTGCTAAAACTAGCGGGGGGTTGGAGACCCAGTACTTC	CSAKTSGGLETQYF
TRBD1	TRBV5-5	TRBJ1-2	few	TGTGCCAGCAGCACCGGGACAGGGGATGGCTACACCTTC	CASSTGTGDGYTF
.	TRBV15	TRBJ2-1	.	TGTGCCACCAGCATCTACAATGAGCAGTTCTTC	CATSIYNEQFF
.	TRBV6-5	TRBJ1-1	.	TGTGCCAGCAGTTACTCGACCGGGGACACTGAAGCTTTCTTT	CASSYSTGDTEAFF
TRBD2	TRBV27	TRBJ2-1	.	TGTGCCAGCAGTTTATATTTAGCGGGGGGGCGATCTTCGTACAATGAGCAGTTCTTC	CASSLYLAGGRSSYNEQFF
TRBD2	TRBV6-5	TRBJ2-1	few	TGTGCCAGCGCCCGGGAGGATAAGGATGAGCAGTTCTTC	CASAREDKDEQFF
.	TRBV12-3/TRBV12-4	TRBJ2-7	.	TGTGCCAGCAGTTTAGGACAGGCGGGTCCCGAGCAGTACTTC	CASSLGQAGPEQYF
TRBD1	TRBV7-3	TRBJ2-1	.	TGTGCCAGCAACTTAGAAGGTCTAGGGGGCCATGAGCAGTTCTTC	CASNLEGLGGHEQFF
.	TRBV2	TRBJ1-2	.	TGTGCCAGCATGGGGCAGAACTATGGCTACACCTTC	CASMGQNYGYTF
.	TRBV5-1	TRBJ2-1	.	TGCGCCAGCAGCTTGGCCAGTCGGGCCTCCTACAATGAGCAGTTCTTC	CASSLASRASYNEQFF
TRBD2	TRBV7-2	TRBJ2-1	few	TGTGCCAGCAGCTTAGCCACTAGCGGGGGGAGTTTTGGGAATGAGCAGTTCTTC	CASSLATSGGSFGNEQFF
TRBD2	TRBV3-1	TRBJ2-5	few	TGTGCCAGCAGCCAAAGTAGGGCGGGACTAGCGGGAGAGACCCAGTACTTC	CASSQSRAGLAGETQYF
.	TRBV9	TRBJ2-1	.	TGTGCCAGCAGCGCCAACCCTGGGGGTTCCTACAATGAGCAGTTCTTC	CASSANPGGSYNEQFF
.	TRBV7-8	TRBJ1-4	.	TGTGCCAGCAGCTTAGCGAGGGGCAGGTCTAATGAAAAACTGTTTTTT	CASSLARGRSNEKLFF
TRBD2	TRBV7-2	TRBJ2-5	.	TGTGCCACAGCCCTGTGGGGGGGACAAGAGACCCAGTACTTC	CATALWGGQETQYF
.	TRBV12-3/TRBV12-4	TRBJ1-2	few	TGTGCCAGCACTCAGGGCCCTTCTTTCGGCGGCTACACCTTC	CASTQGPSFGGYTF
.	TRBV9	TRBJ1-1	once	TGTGCCAGCAGCGGACCCTTTGGGGGGTACACTGAAGCTTTCTTT	CASSGPFGGYTEAFF
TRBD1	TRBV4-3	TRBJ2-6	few	TGCGCCAGCAGCCAAGATAGGACAGGTAGTTCTGGGGCCAACGTCCTGACTTTC	CASSQDRTGSSGANVLTF
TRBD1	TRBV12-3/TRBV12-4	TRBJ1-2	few	TGTGCCAGCAGCTTAGGGGGCTCTGGCTACACCTTC	CASSLGGSGYTF
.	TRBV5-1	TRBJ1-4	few	TGCGCCAGCAGCTTGGGGGGAAATTCAGGGGAGGAAGAAAAACTGTTTTTT	CASSLGGNSGEEEKLFF
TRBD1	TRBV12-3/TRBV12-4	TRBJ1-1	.	TGTGCCAGCAGTCCGGACAGGGGGCGGGTGAACACTGAAGCTTTCTTT	CASSPDRGRVNTEAFF
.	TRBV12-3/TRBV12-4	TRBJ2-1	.	TGTGCCAGCACCCGAAAACGGACCGGTGAGCAGTTCTTC	CASTRKRTGEQFF
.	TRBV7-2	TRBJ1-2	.	TGTGCCAGCAACCCGGATGGCTACACCTTC	CASNPDGYTF
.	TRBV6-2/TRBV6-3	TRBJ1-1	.	TGTGCCAGCAGTTACCCCGACGCTAATGAAGCTTTCTTT	CASSYPDANEAFF